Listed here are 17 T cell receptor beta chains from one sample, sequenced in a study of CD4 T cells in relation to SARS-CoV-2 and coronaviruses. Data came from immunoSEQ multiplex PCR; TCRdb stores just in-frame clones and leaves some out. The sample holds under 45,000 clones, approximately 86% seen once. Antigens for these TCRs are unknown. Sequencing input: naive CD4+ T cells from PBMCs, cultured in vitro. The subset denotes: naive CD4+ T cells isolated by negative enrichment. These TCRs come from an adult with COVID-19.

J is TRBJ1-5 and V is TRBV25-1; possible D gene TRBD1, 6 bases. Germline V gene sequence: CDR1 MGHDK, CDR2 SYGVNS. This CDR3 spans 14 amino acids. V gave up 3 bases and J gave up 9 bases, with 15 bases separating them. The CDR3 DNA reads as TGTGCCAGCAGTGACGAGACAGGCTTTAGGCCCCAGCATTTT. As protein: CASSDETGFRPQHF.

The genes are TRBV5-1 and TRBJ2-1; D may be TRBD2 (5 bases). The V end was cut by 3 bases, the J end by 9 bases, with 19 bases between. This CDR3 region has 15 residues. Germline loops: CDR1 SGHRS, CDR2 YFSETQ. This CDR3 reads CASSSGADLDTEQFF. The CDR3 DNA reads TGCGCCAGCAGCTCTGGAGCGGACCTTGACACTGAGCAGTTCTTC.

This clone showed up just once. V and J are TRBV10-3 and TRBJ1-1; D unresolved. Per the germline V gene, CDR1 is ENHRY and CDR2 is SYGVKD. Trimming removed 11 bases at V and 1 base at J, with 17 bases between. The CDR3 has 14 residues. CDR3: CAVQTSWGNTEAFF. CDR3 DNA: TGTGCCGTCCAGACATCCTGGGGGAACACTGAAGCTTTCTTT.

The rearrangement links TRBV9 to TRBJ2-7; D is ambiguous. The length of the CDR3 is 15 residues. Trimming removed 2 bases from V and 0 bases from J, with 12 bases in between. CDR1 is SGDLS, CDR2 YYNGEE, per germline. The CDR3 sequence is CASSVTSGFSYEQYF. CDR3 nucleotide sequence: TGTGCCAGCAGCGTGACATCAGGCTTCTCCTACGAGCAGTACTTC. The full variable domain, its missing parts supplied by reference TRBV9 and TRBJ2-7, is DSGVTQTPKHLITATGQRVTLRCSPRSGDLSVYWYQQSLDQGLQFLIQYYNGEERAKGNILERFSAQQFPDLHSELNLSSLELGDSALYFCASSVTSGFSYEQYFGPGTRLTVT.

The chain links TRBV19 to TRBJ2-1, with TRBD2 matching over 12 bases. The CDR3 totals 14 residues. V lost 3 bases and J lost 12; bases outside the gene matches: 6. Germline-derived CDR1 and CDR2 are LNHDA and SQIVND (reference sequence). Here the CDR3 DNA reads TGTGCCAGTAGTATCCTAGCGGGAGGGGTTGGGCAGTTCTTC. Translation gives CASSILAGGVGQFF.

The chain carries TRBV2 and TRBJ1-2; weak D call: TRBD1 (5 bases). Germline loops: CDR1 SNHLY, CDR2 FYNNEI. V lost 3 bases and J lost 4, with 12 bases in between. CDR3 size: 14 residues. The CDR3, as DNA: TGTGCCAGCAGTGATGCCGGACAAGGCTATGGCTACACCTTC. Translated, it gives CASSDAGQGYGYTF. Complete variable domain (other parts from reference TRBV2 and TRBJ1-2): EPEVTQTPSHQVTQMGQEVILRCVPISNHLYFYWYRQILGQKVEFLVSFYNNEISEKSEIFDDQFSVERPDGSNFTLKIRSTKLEDSAMYFCASSDAGQGYGYTFGSGTRLTVV.

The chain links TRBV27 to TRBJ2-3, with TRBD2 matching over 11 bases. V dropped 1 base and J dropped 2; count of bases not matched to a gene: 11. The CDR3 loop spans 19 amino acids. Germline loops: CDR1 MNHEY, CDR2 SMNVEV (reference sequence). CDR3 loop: CASSLLGVTSGMITDTQYF. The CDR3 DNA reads TGTGCCAGCAGTTTATTGGGGGTGACTAGCGGGATGATCACAGATACGCAGTATTTT.

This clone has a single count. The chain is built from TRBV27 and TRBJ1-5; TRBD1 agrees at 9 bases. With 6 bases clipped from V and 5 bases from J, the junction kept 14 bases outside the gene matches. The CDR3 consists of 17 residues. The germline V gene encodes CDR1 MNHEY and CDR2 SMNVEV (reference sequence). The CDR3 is CASRISGDRDFDQPQHF. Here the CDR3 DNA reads TGTGCCAGCAGGATAAGCGGGGACAGGGATTTCGATCAGCCCCAGCATTTT.

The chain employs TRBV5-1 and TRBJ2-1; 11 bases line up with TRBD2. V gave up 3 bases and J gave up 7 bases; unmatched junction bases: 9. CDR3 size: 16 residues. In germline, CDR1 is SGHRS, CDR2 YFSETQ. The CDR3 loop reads CASSSGTSGLWNEQFF. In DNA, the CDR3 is TGCGCCAGCAGCTCGGGGACTAGCGGTCTGTGGAATGAGCAGTTCTTC. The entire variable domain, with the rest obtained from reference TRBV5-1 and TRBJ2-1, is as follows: KAGVTQTPRYLIKTRGQQVTLSCSPISGHRSVSWYQQTPGQGLQFLFEYFSETQRNKGNFPGRFSGRQFSNSRSEMNVSTLELGDSALYLCASSSGTSGLWNEQFFGPGTRLTVL.

The CDR3 loop is CASSSTAAEQYF. The CDR3 region has the DNA TGTGCCAGCAGTTCCACGGCAGCCGAGCAGTACTTC. The chain joins TRBV6-2 or TRBV6-3 to TRBJ2-7; no clear D gene. The CDR3 spans 12 residues. Trimming shortened V by 4 bases and J by 6 bases, and 10 bases separated the two germline ends. CDR1 and CDR2 (germline): MNHEY, SVGEGT.

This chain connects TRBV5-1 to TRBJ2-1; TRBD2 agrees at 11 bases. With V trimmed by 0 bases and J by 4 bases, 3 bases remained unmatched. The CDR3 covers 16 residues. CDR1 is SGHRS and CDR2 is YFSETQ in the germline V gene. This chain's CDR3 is CASSLAGTSGYNEQFF. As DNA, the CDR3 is TGCGCCAGCAGCTTGGCAGGGACTAGCGGATACAATGAGCAGTTCTTC. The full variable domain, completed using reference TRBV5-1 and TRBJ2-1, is KAGVTQTPRYLIKTRGQQVTLSCSPISGHRSVSWYQQTPGQGLQFLFEYFSETQRNKGNFPGRFSGRQFSNSRSEMNVSTLELGDSALYLCASSLAGTSGYNEQFFGPGTRLTVL.

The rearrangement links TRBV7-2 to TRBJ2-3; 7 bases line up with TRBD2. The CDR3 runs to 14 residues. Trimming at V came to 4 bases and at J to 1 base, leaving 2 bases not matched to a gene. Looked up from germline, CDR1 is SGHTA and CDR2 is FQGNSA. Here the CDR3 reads CASSSTSGTDTQYF. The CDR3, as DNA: TGTGCCAGCAGCTCCACTAGCGGCACAGATACGCAGTATTTT.

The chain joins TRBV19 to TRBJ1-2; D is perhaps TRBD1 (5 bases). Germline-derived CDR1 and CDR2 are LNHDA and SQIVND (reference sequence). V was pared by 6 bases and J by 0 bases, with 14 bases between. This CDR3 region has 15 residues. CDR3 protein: CASSNPGQPNYGYTF. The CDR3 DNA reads TGTGCCAGTAGCAATCCCGGACAACCTAACTATGGCTACACCTTC. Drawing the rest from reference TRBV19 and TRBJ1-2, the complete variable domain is DGGITQSPKYLFRKEGQNVTLSCEQNLNHDAMYWYRQDPGQGLRLIYYSQIVNDFQKGDIAEGYSVSREKKESFPLTVTSAQKNPTAFYLCASSNPGQPNYGYTFGSGTRLTVV.

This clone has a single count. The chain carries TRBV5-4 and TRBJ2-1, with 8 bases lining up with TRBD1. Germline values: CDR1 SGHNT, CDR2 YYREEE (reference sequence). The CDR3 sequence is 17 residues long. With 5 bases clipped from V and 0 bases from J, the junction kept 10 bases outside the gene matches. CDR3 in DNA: TGTGCCAGCAGTCCTACAGGGGGGATGGGCTCCTACAATGAGCAGTTCTTC. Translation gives CASSPTGGMGSYNEQFF.

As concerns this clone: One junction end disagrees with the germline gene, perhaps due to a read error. The DNA of the CDR3 is TGTGCCACCAGTAGCGGGAGGCGATACGAGCAGTACTTC. Its protein is CATSSGRRYEQYF. The rearrangement uses TRBV28 and TRBJ2-7; 10 nucleotides match TRBD2. There are 13 residues in the CDR3. Germline lookup yields CDR1 MDHEN and CDR2 SYDVKM. Combining the CDR3 with reference TRBV28 and TRBJ2-7 gives the whole variable domain DVKVTQSSRYLVKRTGEKVFLECVQDMDHENMFWYRQDPGLGLRLIYFSYDVKMKEKGDIPEGYSVSREKKERFSLILESASTNQTSMYLCATSSGRRYEQYFGPGTRLTVT.

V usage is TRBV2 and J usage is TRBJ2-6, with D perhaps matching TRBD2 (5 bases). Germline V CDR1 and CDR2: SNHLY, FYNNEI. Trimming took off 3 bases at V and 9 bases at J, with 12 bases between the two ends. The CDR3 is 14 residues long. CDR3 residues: CASSEFLEVNVLTF. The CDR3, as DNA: TGTGCCAGCAGTGAGTTCTTGGAGGTCAACGTCCTGACTTTC. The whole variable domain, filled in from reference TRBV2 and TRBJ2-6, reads EPEVTQTPSHQVTQMGQEVILRCVPISNHLYFYWYRQILGQKVEFLVSFYNNEISEKSEIFDDQFSVERPDGSNFTLKIRSTKLEDSAMYFCASSEFLEVNVLTFGAGSRLTVL.

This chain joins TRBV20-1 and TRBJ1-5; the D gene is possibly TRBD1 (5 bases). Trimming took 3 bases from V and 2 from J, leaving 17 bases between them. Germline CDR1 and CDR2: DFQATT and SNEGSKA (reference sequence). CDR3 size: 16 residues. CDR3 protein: CSASWGEGRGNQPQHF. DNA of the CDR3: TGCAGTGCTAGTTGGGGGGAGGGTCGAGGCAATCAGCCCCAGCATTTT.